The next 23 T cell receptor beta chains were all read from a single sample in a study of cytomegalovirus exposure and HLA in healthy donors. Primers included in the PCR were 60 Vbeta and 13 Jbeta primers. Clones were read by immunoSEQ multiplex PCR, and TCRdb kept only the in-frame ones, dropping some. The sample contains 200,000 or so clones, around 75% of which appear only once. The sequenced material came from PBMCs. These receptors all come from a woman aged 30 to 39 in good health and CMV-seropositive.

The chain uses TRBV18 and TRBJ1-6; possible D gene TRBD1, 5 bases. The V end was cut by 3 bases, the J end by 3 bases, with 9 bases between. This CDR3 has 15 amino acids. The germline V gene has CDR1 KGHSH and CDR2 LQKENI. Here the CDR3 reads CASSPTGFYNSPLHF. For the CDR3, the DNA is TGTGCCAGCTCACCCACAGGTTTCTATAATTCACCCCTCCACTTT. The whole variable domain, filled in from reference TRBV18 and TRBJ1-6, reads NAGVMQNPRHLVRRRGQEARLRCSPMKGHSHVYWYRQLPEEGLKFMVYLQKENIIDESGMPKERFSAEFPKEGPSILRIQQVVRGDSAAYFCASSPTGFYNSPLHFGNGTRLTVT.

This chain links TRBV27 with TRBJ2-1; TRBD1 matches 8 bases. This CDR3 spans 18 amino acids. The V gene's germline CDR1 is MNHEY and CDR2 SMNVEV (reference sequence). Trimming at V came to 6 bases and at J to 0 bases, leaving 13 bases not matched to a gene. CDR3 amino acids: CASSPPGRGPSSYNEQFF. Here the CDR3 DNA reads TGTGCCAGCAGCCCCCCGGGCAGGGGGCCCAGCTCCTACAATGAGCAGTTCTTC.

The chain combines TRBV11-2 with TRBJ2-3; the match to TRBD2 covers 14 bases. The CDR3 has 18 residues. V was clipped by 5 bases and J by 0 bases; unmatched bases: 7. Germline CDR1 SGHAT, CDR2 FQNNGV. This CDR3 is CASSPGLAGVSSTDTQYF. The CDR3 bases are TGTGCCAGCAGCCCGGGACTAGCGGGAGTTTCTAGCACAGATACGCAGTATTTT.

The chain uses TRBV7-9 and TRBJ1-2; D not resolved. In germline, CDR1 is SEHNR, CDR2 FQNEAQ (reference sequence). The CDR3 consists of 15 residues. V was clipped by 5 bases and J by 2 bases, with 15 bases between them. The CDR3: CASSPPSAKNYGYTF. DNA of the CDR3: TGTGCCAGCAGCCCCCCCAGCGCAAAGAACTATGGCTACACCTTC. The entire variable domain, with the rest obtained from reference TRBV7-9 and TRBJ1-2, is as follows: DTGVSQNPRHKITKRGQNVTFRCDPISEHNRLYWYRQTLGQGPEFLTYFQNEAQLEKSRLLSDRFSAERPKGSFSTLEIQRTEQGDSAMYLCASSPPSAKNYGYTFGSGTRLTVV.

This clone was found once. The chain links TRBV15 to TRBJ1-2; D is unclear. The CDR3 extends over 17 amino acids. V shed 0 bases and J shed 8 bases, with 22 bases lying between them. Germline V gives CDR1 LNHNV, CDR2 YYDKDF (reference sequence). The chain's CDR3 is CATSRDPVREVLSGYTF. The CDR3 DNA reads TGTGCCACCAGCAGAGATCCCGTAAGGGAGGTCCTGAGCGGCTACACCTTC.

Notes on this clone: At one boundary the junction diverges from the germline segment, which might be a read error. The V gene is TRBV2, the J gene TRBJ2-7, with TRBD2 as a possible D gene (5 bases). The CDR3 length is 13 residues. Germline V CDR1 and CDR2: SNHLY, FYNNEI. For the CDR3, the DNA is TGTGCCAGCAGGAGGCCCTTACTAGACGAGCAGTGCTTC. Its translation is CASRRPLLDEQCF. Variable domain in full (rest from reference TRBV2 and TRBJ2-7): EPEVTQTPSHQVTQMGQEVILRCVPISNHLYFYWYRQILGQKVEFLVSFYNNEISEKSEIFDDQFSVERPDGSNFTLKIRSTKLEDSAMYFCASRRPLLDEQCFGPGTRLTVT.

This chain links TRBV7-2 with TRBJ2-3, with TRBD1 matching over 7 bases. Germline CDR1 and CDR2: SGHTA and FQGNSA. With V trimmed by 5 bases and J by 5 bases, 19 bases remained unmatched. The CDR3 is 18 residues long. The CDR3, as DNA: TGTGCCAGCAGCCTAGACCCCTTTATGAGGGGGCGCAGAGATACGCAGTATTTT. This sequence encodes CASSLDPFMRGRRDTQYF.

This clone was detected only once. The chain couples TRBV18 to TRBJ1-1; no firm D call. The CDR3 spans 12 residues. Deletions cut 4 bases from V and 1 base from J, with 4 bases between. Per germline, CDR1 KGHSH and CDR2 LQKENI. CDR3 loop: CASSLGNTEAFF. In DNA form, the CDR3 reads TGTGCCAGCTCACTCGGGAACACTGAAGCTTTCTTT.

The J gene is TRBJ2-3, the V gene TRBV28, with 10 bases lining up with TRBD2. Germline CDR1 reads MDHEN; CDR2 reads SYDVKM. V shed 5 bases, J shed 5 bases, and the junction held 10 bases outside the gene matches. CDR3 length: 16 residues. The CDR3 region is CASSIFKREGVDTQYF. The DNA for the CDR3 is TGTGCCAGCAGTATCTTTAAGCGGGAGGGTGTAGATACGCAGTATTTT.

The CDR3 region is CASSLDLQPQHF. CDR3 DNA: TGTGCCAGCAGCTTAGATCTCCAGCCCCAGCATTTT. The rearrangement joins TRBV7-9 to TRBJ1-5; D remains ambiguous. The CDR3 extends over 12 amino acids. Germline CDR1 is SEHNR and CDR2 is FQNEAQ (reference sequence). Trimming removed 1 base at V and 7 bases at J, with 5 bases between.

The chain employs TRBV2 and TRBJ2-1; D might be TRBD2 (5 bases). CDR1 and CDR2 from the germline V gene are SNHLY and FYNNEI. The CDR3 covers 15 residues. Trimming left V 8 bases short and J 2 bases short, with 16 bases between. The CDR3 protein is CASGGGLGTYNEQFF. In DNA form, the CDR3 reads TGTGCCAGCGGAGGAGGATTGGGCACCTACAATGAGCAGTTCTTC.

This chain uses TRBV7-9 with TRBJ1-1; D ambiguous. Germline loops: CDR1 SEHNR, CDR2 FQNEAQ (reference sequence). CDR3 size: 15 residues. The V gene lost 4 bases and the J gene lost 0 bases, with 12 bases spanning the gap. The CDR3 loop is CASSSQTNMNTEAFF. In DNA form, the CDR3 reads TGTGCCAGCAGCTCCCAGACAAACATGAACACTGAAGCTTTCTTT.

This sequence joins TRBV13 and TRBJ1-4; no clear D gene. The CDR3 runs to 13 residues. Trimming took 4 bases from V and 8 from J, leaving 11 bases between them. Germline assignment: CDR1 PRHDT and CDR2 FYEKMQ (reference sequence). As DNA, the CDR3 is TGTGCCAGCAGCTCGCTACTCGGGGAAAAACTGTTTTTT. It translates to CASSSLLGEKLFF.

This CDR3 is CASLWAQGNTGELFF. The CDR3 DNA follows: TGTGCCAGCCTATGGGCGCAGGGGAACACCGGGGAGCTGTTTTTT. The rearrangement links TRBV7-9 to TRBJ2-2; D is perhaps TRBD1 (5 bases). Germline V lookup: CDR1 SEHNR, CDR2 FQNEAQ (reference sequence). V was clipped by 8 bases and J by 1 base, with 14 bases between them. This CDR3 comprises 15 residues.

The gene calls are TRBV7-2 and TRBJ2-1, with D possibly matching TRBD1 (5 bases). Germline loops: CDR1 SGHTA, CDR2 FQGNSA. V was pared by 5 bases and J by 5 bases, with 13 bases between. The CDR3 runs 14 residues. The CDR3 loop reads CASSKGAFHNEQFF. CDR3 nucleotides: TGTGCCAGCAGCAAAGGGGCGTTTCACAATGAGCAGTTCTTC.

The rearrangement links TRBV7-3 to TRBJ2-1; D might be TRBD1 (6 bases). The CDR3 extends over 15 amino acids. Germline V CDR1 and CDR2: SGHTA, FQGTGA. V was clipped by 5 bases and J by 1 base, with 12 bases between them. The CDR3 nucleotides read TGTGCCAGCAGCCCTAGGGGGAAGTCCTACAATGAGCAGTTCTTC. It is translated as CASSPRGKSYNEQFF.

This CDR3 is CASSRGLQLTYEQYF. The CDR3 DNA reads TGTGCCAGCAGCAGAGGACTTCAATTAACCTACGAGCAGTACTTC. The chain is built from TRBV6-5 and TRBJ2-7; a weak D match, TRBD2 (5 bases). In germline, CDR1 is MNHEY, CDR2 SVGAGI. The CDR3 length is 15 residues. V lost 6 bases and J lost 2, with 17 bases in between.

The J gene is TRBJ1-1, the V gene TRBV6-6; maybe TRBD1 (5 bases). Germline CDR1 MNHNY, CDR2 SVGAGI (reference sequence). The ends were cut back, 3 bases at V and 3 bases at J, with 14 bases in the middle. The CDR3 spans 15 residues. CDR3: CASSYQGQADTEAFF. DNA for the CDR3: TGTGCCAGCAGTTATCAAGGACAAGCAGACACTGAAGCTTTCTTT.

Here the CDR3 DNA reads TGTGCCACCAAGACCGGGTTTGCTAACTATGGCTACACCTTC. It specifies CATKTGFANYGYTF. The chain combines TRBV6-5 with TRBJ1-2; D unclear. With 10 bases removed from V and 0 bases from J, the gap between germline ends came to 15 bases. Germline V gene data show CDR1 as MNHEY and CDR2 as SVGAGI. The CDR3 runs 14 residues.

The chain recombines TRBV9 with TRBJ1-3; D call uncertain. Germline CDR1 SGDLS, CDR2 YYNGEE. The CDR3 length is 12 residues. V lost 6 bases and J 4 bases, leaving 8 bases between the germline ends. The CDR3 sequence: CASKQAGNTIYF. The CDR3 nucleotides are TGTGCCAGCAAGCAGGCCGGAAACACCATATATTTT.

V is TRBV25-1 and J is TRBJ2-7; the match to TRBD1 covers 9 bases. Losses at the gene ends were 6 bases for V and 4 bases for J; bases not matched to a gene: 7. This CDR3 contains 14 residues. From germline, CDR1 is MGHDK and CDR2 SYGVNS. The CDR3 loop is CASRKTGGGYEQYF. The CDR3 nucleotides are TGTGCCAGCAGGAAAACAGGGGGCGGGTACGAGCAGTACTTC.

The chain recombines TRBV4-1 with TRBJ1-2; 8 bases map to TRBD1. Looked up from germline, CDR1 is MGHRA and CDR2 is YSYEKL. The CDR3 is 13 residues long. Germline trimming cut 1 base from V and 6 bases from J; bases unmatched to any gene: 1. The CDR3 loop is CASSQVTGDGYTF. CDR3 DNA: TGCGCCAGCAGCCAAGTGACAGGGGATGGCTACACCTTC.

Comment on this clone: Other DNA sequences within the sample encode an identical CDR3. CDR3 amino acids: CASRSDRGRNTEAFF. CDR3 nucleotides: TGTGCCAGCAGGTCCGACAGGGGGCGGAACACTGAAGCTTTCTTT. The chain links TRBV2 to TRBJ1-1; 10 nucleotides match TRBD1. Trimming removed 6 bases from V and 1 base from J; junction bases left unmatched: 5. CDR1 is SNHLY and CDR2 is FYNNEI in the germline V gene. CDR3 length: 15 amino acids.